Below, 30 T cell receptor beta chains from the same sample are listed, as sequenced in a study of Graves' ophthalmopathy and Graves' hyperthyroidism. RNA transcripts yielded amplified TCR beta CDR3 regions. The library came from an HTBI-primed first-round RT-PCR and a second-round multiplex PCR. Each CDR3 protein gets one entry after TCRdb re-called the multiplex PCR reads with MiXCR. The repertoire has fewer than 400,000 distinct CDR3 sequences, 18% of them found once; the top ten carry 1.6%. The sequenced sample was peripheral blood. Receptor source: a woman under 30 with Graves' ophthalmopathy.

The sample holds many counts of this clonotype. The rearrangement joins TRBV2 to TRBJ1-5; 7 nucleotides agree with TRBD1. Germline CDR1 SNHLY, CDR2 FYNNEI. The CDR3 extends over 16 amino acids. The V segment lost 6 bases and the J segment 2 bases; nucleotides outside the gene matches: 10. The CDR3 here is CASRRGGTGGNQPQHF. CDR3 bases: TGTGCCAGCAGGCGGGGGGGAACAGGGGGCAATCAGCCCCAGCATTTT.

This clonotype was seen repeatedly, ten times or more. The gene calls are TRBV28 and TRBJ2-7; 8 bases agree with TRBD2. V lost 6 bases to trimming and J lost 0 bases; unmatched junction nucleotides: 10. Germline assignment: CDR1 MDHEN and CDR2 SYDVKM. This CDR3 contains 16 residues. Here the CDR3 reads CASSGRGGRASYEQYF. In nucleotides, the CDR3 is TGTGCCAGCAGCGGGAGGGGCGGGAGAGCCTCCTACGAGCAGTACTTC.

The sample holds many counts of this clonotype. CDR3 in DNA: TGTGCCGTGGAAGGTGTCACGGGGGAGCTGTTTTTT. Its protein product is CAVEGVTGELFF. The chain has TRBV7-8 and TRBJ2-2; D is unclear. The V end was cut by 11 bases, the J end by 8 bases, with 15 bases between. The germline CDR1 and CDR2 sequences are SGHVS and FQNEAQ. The CDR3 contains 12 residues.

Ten or more counts support this clonotype. The chain combines TRBV5-1 with TRBJ1-2, with unresolved D. The germline V gene encodes CDR1 SGHRS and CDR2 YFSETQ. The CDR3 length is 11 residues. V lost 0 bases and J lost 11, with 8 bases in between. Written as DNA, the CDR3 is TGCGCCAGCAGCTTGGTTGGCCAGTACACCTTC. Its translation is CASSLVGQYTF.

This chain connects TRBV6-1 to TRBJ2-7, with 14 bases matching TRBD2. Losses at the gene ends were 2 bases for V and 3 bases for J; bases not matched to a gene: 12. Germline V gene lookup returns CDR1 MNHNS and CDR2 SASEGT. This CDR3 has 19 amino acids. The CDR3 is CASSESTGLAGVELYEQYF. The CDR3 DNA follows: TGTGCCAGCAGTGAATCAACGGGACTAGCGGGAGTAGAGCTCTACGAGCAGTACTTC.

The chain couples TRBV9 to TRBJ1-2; tentative D call: TRBD1 (5 bases). The CDR3 is made up of 15 amino acids. Germline values: CDR1 SGDLS, CDR2 YYNGEE. Trimming stripped 0 bases from V and 7 bases from J, with 16 bases between. The CDR3 loop reads CASSVEVGPIGGYTF. CDR3 in DNA: TGTGCCAGCAGCGTAGAGGTGGGGCCGATTGGTGGCTACACCTTC. The whole variable domain, remainder taken from reference TRBV9 and TRBJ1-2, is DSGVTQTPKHLITATGQRVTLRCSPRSGDLSVYWYQQSLDQGLQFLIQYYNGEERAKGNILERFSAQQFPDLHSELNLSSLELGDSALYFCASSVEVGPIGGYTFGSGTRLTVV.

The gene calls are TRBV12-3 or TRBV12-4 and TRBJ2-7, with D possibly being TRBD1 (5 bases). V was cut by 4 bases and J by 5 bases, with 18 bases left in between. This CDR3 has 15 amino acids. CDR3 bases: TGTGCCAGCAGTTCCAAGGGGTGGGGTTTGAACGAGCAGTACTTC. This codes for CASSSKGWGLNEQYF.

The sample holds many counts of this clonotype. This rearrangement joins TRBV6-5 to TRBJ2-5, with D tentatively TRBD2 (5 bases). Trimming removed 2 bases from V and 1 base from J, with 17 bases in between. The CDR3 has 17 amino acids. The germline V gene encodes CDR1 MNHEY and CDR2 SVGAGI. CDR3 in DNA: TGTGCCAGCAGTTACCGCTTCTCCCCAGGAGGCCAAGAGACCCAGTACTTC. Its protein is CASSYRFSPGGQETQYF.

This clonotype appeared a single time. The chain uses TRBV7-2 and TRBJ1-2; D not resolved. Trimming left V 5 bases short and J 4 bases short, with 11 bases between. Per germline, CDR1 SGHTA and CDR2 FQGNSA. The CDR3 length is 13 residues. The CDR3, as DNA: TGTGCCAGCAGCACCGACACTCTCTATGGCTACACCTTC. Protein: CASSTDTLYGYTF.

This clonotype was seen many times. The gene calls are TRBV6-5 and TRBJ2-7, with TRBD2 as a possible D gene (5 bases). The CDR3 extends over 16 amino acids. Trimming took 2 bases from V and 2 from J, leaving 16 bases between them. Germline V gives CDR1 MNHEY, CDR2 SVGAGI. The CDR3 region is CASSYPGRGSAYEQYF. The CDR3 DNA reads TGTGCCAGCAGTTACCCAGGACGGGGTTCGGCCTACGAGCAGTACTTC.

In this sample, this clonotype turned up many times. The CDR3 loop reads CASSLRQAPSGGYTF. The CDR3 DNA reads TGTGCCAGCAGCTTGCGACAGGCGCCATCGGGTGGCTACACCTTC. The chain employs TRBV7-2 and TRBJ1-2, with D maybe TRBD1 (6 bases). V was shortened by 3 bases and J by 7 bases, with 18 bases between the two germline ends. The CDR3 sequence is 15 residues long. CDR1 SGHTA and CDR2 FQGNSA come from the germline V gene.

This clonotype was found many times. The chain is built from TRBV7-6 and TRBJ1-3; D is unresolved. The CDR3 sequence is 17 residues long. V was clipped by 1 base and J by 0 bases, with 13 bases between them. Germline CDR1 and CDR2: SGHVS and FNYEAQ. CDR3 nucleotides: TGTGCCAGCAGCTTAGGGTCCCGGCGAATCTCTGGAAACACCATATATTTT. Protein product: CASSLGSRRISGNTIYF.

Ten or more counts support this clonotype. The rearrangement joins TRBV20-1 to TRBJ2-5, with D perhaps matching TRBD1 (5 bases). The ends were cut back, 5 bases at V and 5 bases at J, with 15 bases in the middle. This CDR3 spans 13 amino acids. Germline loops: CDR1 DFQATT, CDR2 SNEGSKA (reference sequence). The CDR3 bases are TGCAGTGCTTCTCAGACAGATCTGGAGACCCAGTACTTC. Its protein product is CSASQTDLETQYF.

Many counts were recorded for this clonotype. V and J are TRBV2 and TRBJ1-6, with D possibly TRBD1 on 5 matching bases. The CDR3 extends over 11 amino acids. Trimming removed 6 bases at V and 14 bases at J, with 11 bases between. CDR1 SNHLY and CDR2 FYNNEI come from the germline V gene. For the CDR3, the DNA is TGTGCCAGCAGAGGGGCTGTAGCCCTCCACTTT. Protein sequence: CASRGAVALHF.

In this sample, this clonotype turned up many times. This chain joins TRBV19 and TRBJ2-2, with D uncertain. The CDR3 is 14 residues long. Germline V gene lookup returns CDR1 LNHDA and CDR2 SQIVND (reference sequence). V lost 5 bases to trimming and J lost 2 bases, with 9 bases between them. The CDR3 region has the DNA TGTGCCAGTAGTTCCCGGGCTAACACCGGGGAGCTGTTTTTT. This gives the protein CASSSRANTGELFF.

This clonotype has at least ten counts. V usage is TRBV4-2 and J usage is TRBJ2-7; 10 nucleotides align to TRBD2. In germline, CDR1 is LGHNA, CDR2 YNFKEQ. The CDR3 sequence is 15 residues long. The V and J ends lost 4 bases and 1 base, in that order; junction bases with no gene match: 4. CDR3 bases: TGTGCCAGCAGCCCCGGACTAGCGGCATCCTACGAGCAGTACTTC. Its translation: CASSPGLAASYEQYF.

The sample holds many counts of this clonotype. The chain uses TRBV6-5 and TRBJ2-2; D possibly matches TRBD1 or TRBD2 (5 bases each). Germline V lookup: CDR1 MNHEY, CDR2 SVGAGI. Trimming removed 8 bases at V and 4 bases at J, with 11 bases between. The CDR3 spans 13 residues. The CDR3 nucleotides read TGTGCCAGCCTACTTGGGGGCACCGGGGAGCTGTTTTTT. It codes for CASLLGGTGELFF.

This clonotype occurred many times. The chain carries TRBV4-3 and TRBJ2-7; a weak D match, TRBD2 (6 bases). CDR3 length equals 16 residues. The V end was cut by 0 bases, the J end by 0 bases, with 12 bases between. Germline V CDR1 and CDR2: LGHNA, YSLEER. CDR3 in DNA: TGCGCCAGCAGCCAAGATCGTAGCGGCAGCTCCTACGAGCAGTACTTC. It is translated as CASSQDRSGSSYEQYF.

This clonotype has a count of ten or more. This rearrangement joins TRBV7-8 to TRBJ1-2, with D perhaps TRBD1 (6 bases). The CDR3 has 14 residues. CDR1 and CDR2 from the germline V gene are SGHVS and FQNEAQ. V was shortened by 8 bases and J by 0 bases, with 13 bases between the two germline ends. The CDR3 DNA is TGTGCCAGCCTGACAGGACCTTCTAACTATGGCTACACCTTC. Its translation is CASLTGPSNYGYTF.

There are many counts of this clonotype. Since the CDR3 does not end with the conserved phenylalanine or tryptophan, this likely comes from a read error. V usage is TRBV19 and J usage is TRBJ2-7; D not certain. Trimming removed 6 bases from V and 6 bases from J, with 18 bases in between. The germline V gene has CDR1 LNHDA and CDR2 SQIVND (reference sequence). The CDR3 runs to 14 residues. CDR3 DNA: TGTGCCAGTAGCTATGGGCTGACTGGTGGCGAGCAGTACTAC. It translates to CASSYGLTGGEQYY.

In this sample, this clonotype turned up many times. The V gene is TRBV7-2, the J gene TRBJ2-7, with TRBD2 matching over 8 bases. This CDR3 comprises 13 residues. The germline V gene has CDR1 SGHTA and CDR2 FQGNSA. Unmatched junction bases numbered 5, after V lost 5 bases and J lost 5 bases. The CDR3 DNA reads as TGTGCCAGCAGCCGTAGCGGGAAGGACGAGCAGTACTTC. Translated: CASSRSGKDEQYF.

This clonotype was seen many times. The rearrangement joins TRBV20-1 to TRBJ1-1, with a possible D match to TRBD1 (5 bases). V was trimmed by 6 bases and J by 5 bases, leaving 16 bases between them. The germline gives CDR1 DFQATT, CDR2 SNEGSKA (reference sequence). This CDR3 comprises 13 residues. The CDR3 DNA is TGCAGTGCGCGCCAATGGGGGGAAACTGAAGCTTTCTTT. This translates into CSARQWGETEAFF.

This clonotype was seen ten or more times. The V gene is TRBV15, the J gene TRBJ2-5; D remains ambiguous. This CDR3 spans 13 amino acids. Germline assignment: CDR1 LNHNV and CDR2 YYDKDF (reference sequence). V shed 1 base and J shed 1 base, with 4 bases lying between them. CDR3 sequence reads: CATSRGPQETQYF. DNA of the CDR3: TGTGCCACCAGCAGAGGTCCCCAAGAGACCCAGTACTTC.

This clonotype was seen ten or more times. The chain has TRBV20-1 and TRBJ1-6; tentative D call: TRBD1 (5 bases). Germline lookup yields CDR1 DFQATT and CDR2 SNEGSKA (reference sequence). Between the trimmed V and J ends, which lost 3 bases and 2 bases, there was a span of 14 bases. This CDR3 is built from 16 residues. CDR3 bases: TGCAGTGCTAGTTGGGGGAAAGGGGCCTATAATTCACCCCTCCACTTT. Translated: CSASWGKGAYNSPLHF.

The chain combines TRBV28 with TRBJ2-7; the match to TRBD1 covers 9 bases. CDR1 is MDHEN, CDR2 SYDVKM, per germline. The V gene end was trimmed by 5 bases and the J gene end by 1 base; junction bases not matched to a gene: 9. This CDR3 has 16 amino acids. CDR3: CASSPSPGTGSYEQYF. As DNA, the CDR3 is TGTGCCAGCAGTCCATCTCCCGGGACAGGGTCCTACGAGCAGTACTTC. The entire variable domain, with the rest obtained from reference TRBV28 and TRBJ2-7, is as follows: DVKVTQSSRYLVKRTGEKVFLECVQDMDHENMFWYRQDPGLGLRLIYFSYDVKMKEKGDIPEGYSVSREKKERFSLILESASTNQTSMYLCASSPSPGTGSYEQYFGPGTRLTVT.

The chain recombines TRBV15 with TRBJ2-5; D gene ambiguous. In germline, CDR1 is LNHNV, CDR2 YYDKDF (reference sequence). The CDR3 extends over 14 amino acids. Between the trimmed V and J ends, which lost 0 bases and 5 bases, there was a span of 10 bases. CDR3 amino acids: CATSRDSSSETQYF. CDR3 coding DNA: TGTGCCACCAGCAGAGATAGTAGTTCGGAGACCCAGTACTTC.

This clonotype was seen a few times. The rearrangement uses TRBV6-2 or TRBV6-3 and TRBJ1-4, with D possibly matching TRBD1 (5 bases). V was trimmed by 0 bases and J by 0 bases, leaving 11 bases between them. This CDR3 spans 17 amino acids. Germline-derived CDR1 and CDR2 are MNHEY and SVGEGT. The CDR3 nucleotides are TGTGCCAGCAGTTACTCGCACCCGACAGCAACTAATGAAAAACTGTTTTTT. It yields the protein CASSYSHPTATNEKLFF.

Many counts were recorded for this clonotype. The J gene is TRBJ1-1, the V gene TRBV2; 10 nucleotides align to TRBD1. J was trimmed by 3 bases and V by 2 bases; bases with no gene match: 6. The CDR3 extends over 16 amino acids. Per the germline V gene, CDR1 is SNHLY and CDR2 is FYNNEI. The CDR3 sequence: CASSESFGTGDTEAFF. Written as DNA, the CDR3 is TGTGCCAGCAGTGAATCATTCGGGACAGGGGACACTGAAGCTTTCTTT.

Many counts were recorded for this clonotype. V is TRBV28 and J is TRBJ1-1; D call uncertain. The CDR3 spans 14 residues. The germline V gene encodes CDR1 MDHEN and CDR2 SYDVKM. Trimming left V 8 bases short and J 2 bases short, with 15 bases between. CDR3 in amino acids: CASWRGGLNTEAFF. Written as DNA, the CDR3 is TGTGCCAGCTGGCGCGGAGGGCTTAACACTGAAGCTTTCTTT. The full variable domain, its missing parts supplied by reference TRBV28 and TRBJ1-1, is DVKVTQSSRYLVKRTGEKVFLECVQDMDHENMFWYRQDPGLGLRLIYFSYDVKMKEKGDIPEGYSVSREKKERFSLILESASTNQTSMYLCASWRGGLNTEAFFGQGTRLTVV.

This clonotype was observed at least ten times. Here the CDR3 DNA reads TGCAGTGCTAGAGACTTTTTCCGGGACAAGGAGACCCAGTACTTC. Its protein product is CSARDFFRDKETQYF. The V gene is TRBV20-1, the J gene TRBJ2-5, with a tentative D call TRBD1 (6 bases). Germline V CDR1 and CDR2: DFQATT, SNEGSKA (reference sequence). The CDR3 runs to 15 residues. The V gene lost 0 bases and the J gene lost 5 bases, with 16 bases spanning the gap.